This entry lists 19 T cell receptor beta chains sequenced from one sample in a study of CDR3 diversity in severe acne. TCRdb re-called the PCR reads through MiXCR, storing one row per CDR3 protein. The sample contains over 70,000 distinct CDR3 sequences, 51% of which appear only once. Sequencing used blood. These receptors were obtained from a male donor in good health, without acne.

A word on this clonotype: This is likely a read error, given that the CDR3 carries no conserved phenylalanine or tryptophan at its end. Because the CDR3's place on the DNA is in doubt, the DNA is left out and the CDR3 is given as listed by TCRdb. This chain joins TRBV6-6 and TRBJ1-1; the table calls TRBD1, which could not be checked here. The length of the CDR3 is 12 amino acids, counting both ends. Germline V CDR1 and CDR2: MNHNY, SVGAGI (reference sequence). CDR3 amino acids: CASSGVRTVNFS.

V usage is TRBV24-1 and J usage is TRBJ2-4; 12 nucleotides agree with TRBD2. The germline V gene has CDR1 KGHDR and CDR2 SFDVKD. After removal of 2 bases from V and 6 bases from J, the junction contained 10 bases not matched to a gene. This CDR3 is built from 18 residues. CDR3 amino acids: CATSDWGPGTSGLNIQYF. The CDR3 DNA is TGTGCCACCAGTGATTGGGGGCCCGGGACTAGCGGGTTAAACATTCAGTACTTC.

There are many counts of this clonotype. The CDR3 coding sequence is TGTGCCAGCAGCGGTTTAGGGGAGAACGAGCAGTACTTC. Amino acid sequence: CASSGLGENEQYF. The genes are TRBV9 and TRBJ2-7; D possibly matches TRBD1 or TRBD2 (5 bases each). The CDR3 has 13 residues. V was cut by 3 bases and J by 5 bases, with 12 bases left in between. Germline-derived CDR1 and CDR2 are SGDLS and YYNGEE.

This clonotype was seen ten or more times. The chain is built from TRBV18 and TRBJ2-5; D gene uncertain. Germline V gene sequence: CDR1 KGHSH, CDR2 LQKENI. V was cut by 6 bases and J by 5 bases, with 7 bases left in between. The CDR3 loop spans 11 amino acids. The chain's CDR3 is CASSDGETQYF. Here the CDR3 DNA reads TGTGCCAGCTCCGATGGGGAGACCCAGTACTTC.

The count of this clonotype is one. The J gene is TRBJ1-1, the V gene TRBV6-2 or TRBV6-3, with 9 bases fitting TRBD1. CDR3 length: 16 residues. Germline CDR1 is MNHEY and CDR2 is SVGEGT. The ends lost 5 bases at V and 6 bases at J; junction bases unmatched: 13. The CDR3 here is CASSILTGGVRAEAFF. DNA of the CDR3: TGTGCCAGCAGTATACTTACAGGGGGCGTAAGGGCTGAAGCTTTCTTT.

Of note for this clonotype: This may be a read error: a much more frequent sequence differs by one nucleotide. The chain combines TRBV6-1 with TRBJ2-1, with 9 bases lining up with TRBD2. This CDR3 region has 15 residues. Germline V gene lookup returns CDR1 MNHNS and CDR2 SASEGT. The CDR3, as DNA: TGTGCCAGCAGCCTAGCGGGGAGGTCCTACGATGAGCAGTTCTTC. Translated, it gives CASSLAGRSYDEQFF.

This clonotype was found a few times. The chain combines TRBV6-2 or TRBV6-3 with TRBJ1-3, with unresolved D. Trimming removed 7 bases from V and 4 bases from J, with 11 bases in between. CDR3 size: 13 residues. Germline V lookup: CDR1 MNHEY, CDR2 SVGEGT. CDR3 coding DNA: TGTGCCAGCAAAGATCCGATGGGAAACACCATATATTTT. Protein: CASKDPMGNTIYF.

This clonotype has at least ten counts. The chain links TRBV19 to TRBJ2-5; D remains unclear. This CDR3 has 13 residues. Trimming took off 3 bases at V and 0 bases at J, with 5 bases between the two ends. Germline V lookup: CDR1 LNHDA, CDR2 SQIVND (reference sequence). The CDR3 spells CASSIIDQETQYF. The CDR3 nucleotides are TGTGCCAGTAGTATCATTGACCAAGAGACCCAGTACTTC.

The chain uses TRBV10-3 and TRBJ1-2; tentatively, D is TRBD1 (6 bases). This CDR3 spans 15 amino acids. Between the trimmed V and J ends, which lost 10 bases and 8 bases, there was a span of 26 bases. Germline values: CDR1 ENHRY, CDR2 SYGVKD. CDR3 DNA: TGTGCCAGCAGCGTCCGCGAATGGGGGGGCGAAGGCTACACCTTC. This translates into CASSVREWGGEGYTF.

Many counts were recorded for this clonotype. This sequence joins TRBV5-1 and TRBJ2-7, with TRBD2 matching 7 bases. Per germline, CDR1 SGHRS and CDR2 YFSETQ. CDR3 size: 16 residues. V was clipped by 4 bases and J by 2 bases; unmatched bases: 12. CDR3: CASSQAESGGAYEQYF. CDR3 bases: TGCGCCAGCAGCCAAGCGGAATCGGGGGGAGCCTACGAGCAGTACTTC.

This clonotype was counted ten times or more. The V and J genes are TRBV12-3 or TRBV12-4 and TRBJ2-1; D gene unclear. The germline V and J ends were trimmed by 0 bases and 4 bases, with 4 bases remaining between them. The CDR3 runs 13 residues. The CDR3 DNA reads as TGTGCCAGCAGTTTAGCCCTGTACAATGAGCAGTTCTTC. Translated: CASSLALYNEQFF.

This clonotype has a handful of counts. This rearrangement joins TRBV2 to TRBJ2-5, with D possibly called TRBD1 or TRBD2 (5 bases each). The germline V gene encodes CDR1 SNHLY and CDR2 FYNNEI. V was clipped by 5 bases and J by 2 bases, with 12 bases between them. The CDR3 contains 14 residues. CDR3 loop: CASSKGTGQETQYF. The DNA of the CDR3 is TGTGCCAGCAGTAAGGGGACGGGTCAAGAGACCCAGTACTTC.

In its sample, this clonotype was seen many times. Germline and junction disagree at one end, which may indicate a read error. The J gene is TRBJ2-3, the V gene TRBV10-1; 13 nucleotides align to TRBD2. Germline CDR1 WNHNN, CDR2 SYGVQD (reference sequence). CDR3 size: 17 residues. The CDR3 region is CASSDQTSGRGTNTQYF. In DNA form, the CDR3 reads TGCGCCAGCAGTGACCAAACTAGCGGGAGGGGCACAAATACGCAGTATTTT.

The CDR3 coding sequence is TGTGCCAGCAGTCTCCATGGGACAGGGGGCATAGTCCACGAGCAGTACTTC. This encodes CASSLHGTGGIVHEQYF. The V gene is TRBV15, the J gene TRBJ2-7; TRBD1 matches at 12 bases. V gave up 10 bases and J gave up 5 bases; unmatched junction bases: 18. The CDR3 contains 17 residues. The germline V gene has CDR1 LNHNV and CDR2 YYDKDF (reference sequence).

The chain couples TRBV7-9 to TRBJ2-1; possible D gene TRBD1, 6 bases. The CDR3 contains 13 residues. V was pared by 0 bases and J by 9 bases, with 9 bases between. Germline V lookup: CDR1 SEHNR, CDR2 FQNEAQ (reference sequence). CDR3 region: CASSLAGQGEQFF. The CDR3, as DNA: TGTGCCAGCAGCTTAGCGGGACAAGGTGAGCAGTTCTTC.

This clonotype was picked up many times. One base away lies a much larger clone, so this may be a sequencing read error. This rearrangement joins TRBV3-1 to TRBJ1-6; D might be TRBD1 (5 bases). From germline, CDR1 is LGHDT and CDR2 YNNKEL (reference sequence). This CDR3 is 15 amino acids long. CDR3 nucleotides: TGTGCCGGCAGCCAAGTACAGGATTATAATTCACCCCTCCACTTT. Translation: CAGSQVQDYNSPLHF.

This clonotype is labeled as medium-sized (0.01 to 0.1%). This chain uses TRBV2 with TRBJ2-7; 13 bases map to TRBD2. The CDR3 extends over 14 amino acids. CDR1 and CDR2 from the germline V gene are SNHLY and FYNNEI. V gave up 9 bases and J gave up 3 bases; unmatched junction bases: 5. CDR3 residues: CARPGLAGVYEQYF. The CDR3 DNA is TGTGCCAGGCCAGGACTAGCGGGGGTCTACGAGCAGTACTTC. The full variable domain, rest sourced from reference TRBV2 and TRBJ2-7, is EPEVTQTPSHQVTQMGQEVILRCVPISNHLYFYWYRQILGQKVEFLVSFYNNEISEKSEIFDDQFSVERPDGSNFTLKIRSTKLEDSAMYFCARPGLAGVYEQYFGPGTRLTVT.

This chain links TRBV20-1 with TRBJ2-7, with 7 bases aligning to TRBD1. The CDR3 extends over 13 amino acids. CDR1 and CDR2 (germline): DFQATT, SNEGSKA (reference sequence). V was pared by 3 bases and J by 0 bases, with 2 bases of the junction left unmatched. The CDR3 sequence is CSARGDSSYEQYF. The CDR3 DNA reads TGCAGTGCTAGGGGGGACAGCTCCTACGAGCAGTACTTC.

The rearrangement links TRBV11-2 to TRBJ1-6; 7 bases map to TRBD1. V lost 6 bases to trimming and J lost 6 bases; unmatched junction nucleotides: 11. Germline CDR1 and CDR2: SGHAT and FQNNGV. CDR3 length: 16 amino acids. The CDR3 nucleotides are TGTGCCAGCAGACGAGCAGGGGGGGGTCCTAATTCACCCCTCCACTTT. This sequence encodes CASRRAGGGPNSPLHF.